The rows below give T cell receptor beta chains drawn from one sample of a study of shared T cell receptors in the human thymus. Clones were read by immunoSEQ multiplex PCR, and TCRdb kept only the in-frame ones, dropping some. The table includes some 720,000 clones, around 89% detected once. The sample was also linked to a second study, of human thymus T cells.

The sequenced material came from thymocytes. The origin of the receptors is a boy less than two years old with a congenital heart defect. The conserved cysteine and the conserved F or W are not part of the CDR3 here.

TRBV7-2,TRBJ2-1,ASSPKVSSGSTMYNEQF
TRBV6-1,TRBJ2-1,ASINSRKQF
TRBV25-1,TRBJ2-1,ASSDGVGDRAYNEQF
TRBV7-9,TRBJ1-5,ASSQQGQGEGGNQPQH
TRBV18,TRBJ2-5,ASSPKGTSGPQETQY
TRBV5-4,TRBJ2-7,ASSPRTEGKRGNYEQY
TRBV14,TRBJ2-1,ASSQEHRASGRAGEQF
TRBV2,TRBJ2-5,ASSDRDRQETQY
TRBV18,TRBJ2-1,ASSPPGQGVPNEQF
TRBV27,TRBJ1-2,ASSLGPNYGYT
TRBV4-2,TRBJ2-6,ASSQDPRGSGANVLT
TRBV19,TRBJ2-2,ASSISYPNTGELF
TRBV19,TRBJ2-5,ASSISLAEREETQY
TRBV4-2,TRBJ1-2,ASSQEGWGTGVYGYT
TRBV7-9,TRBJ2-7,ASSPPGGHEQY
TRBV5-6,TRBJ2-1,ASRLAPGDGHEQF
TRBV6-1,TRBJ2-7,ASSDRYEQY
TRBV7-6,TRBJ2-1,ASSSSGSYNEQF
TRBV4-2,TRBJ1-1,ASSQDVADSMNTEAF
TRBV6-1,TRBJ2-7,ASSESQYSSYEQY
TRBV7-9,TRBJ2-1,ASSLCKGREENNEQF
TRBV6-1,TRBJ1-4,ASSGRGSNEKLF
TRBV4-2,TRBJ1-3,ASSPTRDSSGNTIY
TRBV12-1,TRBJ2-1,ASSFVVSYNEQF
TRBV6-6,TRBJ2-1,ASTYGVQGARTEQF
TRBV14,TRBJ2-7,ASSQDARAEEQY
TRBV11-3,TRBJ2-7,ASSFVPTETSYEQY
TRBV11-2,TRBJ2-7,ASSLGTSGTDFYEQY
TRBV11-2,TRBJ2-4,ASSVSLAKNIQY
TRBV5-1,TRBJ2-7,ASSFLAGGGLDEQY
TRBV7-9,TRBJ2-3,ASSSKREPDTQY
TRBV29-1,TRBJ1-2,SVEVAGHYGYT
TRBV5-6,TRBJ2-7,ASSLDLGGEQY
TRBV28,TRBJ2-7,ASSLMWGTTKQY
TRBV4-2,TRBJ2-4,ASSIRTSGGAKNIQY
TRBV10-3,TRBJ1-3,AISESKGGTAGNTIY
TRBV19,TRBJ2-5,ASRTSGRETQY
TRBV10-2,TRBJ2-1,ASRHYSKSYNEQF
TRBV28,TRBJ2-7,ASSFPRTYEQY
TRBV18,TRBJ2-5,ASSRSEGGEETQY
TRBV19,TRBJ2-7,ASSTGGSSYEQY
TRBV29-1,TRBJ1-4,SVKTEFNEKLF
TRBV7-2,TRBJ2-7,ASSLSRGEFVYEQY
TRBV4-3,TRBJ1-1,ASSQEARGKNTEAF
TRBV27,TRBJ2-7,ASPTGDREIGEQY
TRBV5-1,TRBJ2-2,ASRRGLAGPGELF
TRBV10-3,TRBJ2-1,AISERDREGARGRDEQF
TRBV7-2,TRBJ2-4,ASSLEGGRENIQY
TRBV5-5,TRBJ2-1,ASSFGGDRGINEQF
TRBV30,TRBJ2-3,AWSSLAGGPGDTQY
TRBV10-3,TRBJ2-5,AISEGLAPQETQY
TRBV15,TRBJ2-7,ATSREGASDSYEQY
TRBV11-2,TRBJ2-2,ASSLEERDTGELF
TRBV11-1,TRBJ1-2,ASSLVLLQDHGYT
TRBV4-1,TRBJ2-1,ASSQGGGRLGSYNEQF